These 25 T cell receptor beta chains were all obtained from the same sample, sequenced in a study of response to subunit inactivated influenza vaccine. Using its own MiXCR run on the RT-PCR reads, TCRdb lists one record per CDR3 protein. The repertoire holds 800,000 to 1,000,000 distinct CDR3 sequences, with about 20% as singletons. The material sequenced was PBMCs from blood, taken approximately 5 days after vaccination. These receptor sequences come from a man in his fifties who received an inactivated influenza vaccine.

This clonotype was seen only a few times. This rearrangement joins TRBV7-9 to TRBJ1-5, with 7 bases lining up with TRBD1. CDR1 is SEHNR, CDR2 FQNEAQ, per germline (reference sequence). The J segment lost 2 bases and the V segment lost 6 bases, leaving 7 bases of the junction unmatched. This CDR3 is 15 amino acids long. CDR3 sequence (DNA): TGTGCCAGCAGACGCACAGGGGACGGCAATCAGCCCCAGCATTTT. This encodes CASRRTGDGNQPQHF.

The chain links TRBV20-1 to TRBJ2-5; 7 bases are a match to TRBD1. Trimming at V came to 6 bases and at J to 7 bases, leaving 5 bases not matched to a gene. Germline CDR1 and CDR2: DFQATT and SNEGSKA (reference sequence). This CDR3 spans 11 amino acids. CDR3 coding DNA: TGCAGTGCCGCAGGGGGTGGGACCCAGTACTTC. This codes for CSAAGGGTQYF.

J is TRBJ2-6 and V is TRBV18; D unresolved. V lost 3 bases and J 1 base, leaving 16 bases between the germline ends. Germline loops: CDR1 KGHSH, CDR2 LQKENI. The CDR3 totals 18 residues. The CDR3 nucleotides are TGTGCCAGCTCACCGCGGCCTATTCGTACGTCTGGGGCCAACGTCCTGACTTTC. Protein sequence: CASSPRPIRTSGANVLTF.

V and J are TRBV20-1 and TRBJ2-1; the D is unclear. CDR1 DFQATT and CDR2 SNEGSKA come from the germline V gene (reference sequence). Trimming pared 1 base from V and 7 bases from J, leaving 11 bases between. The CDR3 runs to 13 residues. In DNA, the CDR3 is TGCAGTGCTAGAGCTGGGTCTAAGAATGAGCAGTTCTTC. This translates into CSARAGSKNEQFF.

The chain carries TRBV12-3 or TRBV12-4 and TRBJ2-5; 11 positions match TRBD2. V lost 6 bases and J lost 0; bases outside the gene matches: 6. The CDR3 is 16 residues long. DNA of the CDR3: TGTGCCAGCAGCGACCCACTAGCGGGGGACCAAGAGACCCAGTACTTC. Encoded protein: CASSDPLAGDQETQYF.

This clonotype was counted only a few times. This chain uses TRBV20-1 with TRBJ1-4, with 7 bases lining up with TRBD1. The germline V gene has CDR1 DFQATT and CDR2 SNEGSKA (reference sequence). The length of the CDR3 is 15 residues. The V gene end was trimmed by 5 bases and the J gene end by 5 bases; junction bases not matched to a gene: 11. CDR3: CSAYKPGQLNEKLFF. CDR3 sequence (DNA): TGCAGTGCTTATAAGCCGGGACAGTTAAATGAAAAACTGTTTTTT.

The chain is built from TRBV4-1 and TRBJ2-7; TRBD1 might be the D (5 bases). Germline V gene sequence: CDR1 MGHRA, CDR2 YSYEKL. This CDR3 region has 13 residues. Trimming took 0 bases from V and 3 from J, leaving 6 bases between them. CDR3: CASSQEQVYEQYF. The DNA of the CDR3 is TGCGCCAGCAGCCAAGAACAGGTCTACGAGCAGTACTTC.

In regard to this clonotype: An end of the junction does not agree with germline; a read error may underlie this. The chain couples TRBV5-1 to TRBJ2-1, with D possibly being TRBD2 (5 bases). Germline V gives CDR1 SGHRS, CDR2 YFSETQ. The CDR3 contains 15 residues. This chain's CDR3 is CGSSLGEFLSNEQFF. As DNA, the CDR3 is TGCGGCAGCAGCTTGGGAGAGTTTCTTTCCAATGAGCAGTTCTTC.

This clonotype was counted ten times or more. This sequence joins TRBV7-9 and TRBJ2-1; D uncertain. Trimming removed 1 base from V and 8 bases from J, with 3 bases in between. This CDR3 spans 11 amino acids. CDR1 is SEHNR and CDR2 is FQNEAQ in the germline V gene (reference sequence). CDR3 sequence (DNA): TGTGCCAGCAGCTTAGAGGATGAGCAGTTCTTC. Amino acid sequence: CASSLEDEQFF.

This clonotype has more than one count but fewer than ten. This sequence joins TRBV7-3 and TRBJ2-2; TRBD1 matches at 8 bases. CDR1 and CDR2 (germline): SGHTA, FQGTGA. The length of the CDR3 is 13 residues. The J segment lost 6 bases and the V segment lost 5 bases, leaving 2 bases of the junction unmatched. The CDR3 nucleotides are TGTGCCAGCAGCGGGACAGGCCCCGGGGAGCTGTTTTTT. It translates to CASSGTGPGELFF.

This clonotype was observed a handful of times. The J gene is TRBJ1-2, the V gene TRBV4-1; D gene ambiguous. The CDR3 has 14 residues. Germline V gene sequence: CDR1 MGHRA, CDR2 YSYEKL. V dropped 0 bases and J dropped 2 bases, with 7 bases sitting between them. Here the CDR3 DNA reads TGCGCCAGCAGCCAAGATTCCAGGAACTATGGCTACACCTTC. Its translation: CASSQDSRNYGYTF.

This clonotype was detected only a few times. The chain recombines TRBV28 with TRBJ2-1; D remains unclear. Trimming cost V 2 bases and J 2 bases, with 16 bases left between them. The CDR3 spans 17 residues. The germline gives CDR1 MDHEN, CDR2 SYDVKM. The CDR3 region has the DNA TGTGCCAGCAGTTTAGTTGTCTACAGTCACACCTACAATGAGCAGTTCTTC. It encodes CASSLVVYSHTYNEQFF.

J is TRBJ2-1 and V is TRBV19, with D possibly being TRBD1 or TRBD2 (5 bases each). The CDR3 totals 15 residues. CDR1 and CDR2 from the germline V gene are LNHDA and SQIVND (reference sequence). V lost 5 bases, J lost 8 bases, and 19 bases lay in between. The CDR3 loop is CASSAGPTRGDEQFF. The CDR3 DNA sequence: TGTGCCAGTAGTGCCGGACCGACGAGGGGAGATGAGCAGTTCTTC. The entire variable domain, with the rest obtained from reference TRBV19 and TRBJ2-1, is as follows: DGGITQSPKYLFRKEGQNVTLSCEQNLNHDAMYWYRQDPGQGLRLIYYSQIVNDFQKGDIAEGYSVSREKKESFPLTVTSAQKNPTAFYLCASSAGPTRGDEQFFGPGTRLTVL.

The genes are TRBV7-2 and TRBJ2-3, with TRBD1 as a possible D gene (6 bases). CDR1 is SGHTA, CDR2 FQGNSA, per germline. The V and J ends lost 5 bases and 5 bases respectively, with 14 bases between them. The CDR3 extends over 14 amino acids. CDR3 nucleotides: TGTGCCAGCAGCCTCCGGGACACCAAAGATACGCAGTATTTT. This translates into CASSLRDTKDTQYF.

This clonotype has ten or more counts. CDR3 in DNA: TGTGCCAGCAGTTTAGACGGCCGGTGGAACACTGAAGCTTTCTTT. Translated, it gives CASSLDGRWNTEAFF. This chain joins TRBV12-3 or TRBV12-4 and TRBJ1-1; D is undetermined. Trimming pared 1 base from V and 1 base from J, leaving 10 bases between. This CDR3 is 15 amino acids long.

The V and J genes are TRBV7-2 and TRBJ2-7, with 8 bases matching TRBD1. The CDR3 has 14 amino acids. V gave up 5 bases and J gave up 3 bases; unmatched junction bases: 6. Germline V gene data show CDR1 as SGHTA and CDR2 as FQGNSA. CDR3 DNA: TGTGCCAGCAGCAGATCCGGGACAGGCTACGAGCAGTACTTC. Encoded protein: CASSRSGTGYEQYF.

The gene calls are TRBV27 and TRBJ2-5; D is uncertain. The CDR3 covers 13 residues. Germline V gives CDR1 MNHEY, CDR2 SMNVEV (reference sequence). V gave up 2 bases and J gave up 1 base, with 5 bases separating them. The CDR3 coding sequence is TGTGCCAGCAGTTTAGAGCCCCAAGAGACCCAGTACTTC. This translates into CASSLEPQETQYF.

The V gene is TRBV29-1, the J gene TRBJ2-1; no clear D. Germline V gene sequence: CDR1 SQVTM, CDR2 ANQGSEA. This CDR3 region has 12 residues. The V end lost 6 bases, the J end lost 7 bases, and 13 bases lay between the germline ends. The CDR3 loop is CSVRPQSNEQFF. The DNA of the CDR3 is TGCAGCGTCCGACCCCAGTCGAATGAGCAGTTCTTC.

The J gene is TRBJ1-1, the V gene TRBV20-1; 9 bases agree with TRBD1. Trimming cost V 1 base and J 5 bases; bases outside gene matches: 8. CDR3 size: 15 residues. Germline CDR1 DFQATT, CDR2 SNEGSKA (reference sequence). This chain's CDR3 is CSARVMGQGRTEAFF. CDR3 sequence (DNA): TGCAGTGCTAGAGTGATGGGACAGGGACGTACTGAAGCTTTCTTT.

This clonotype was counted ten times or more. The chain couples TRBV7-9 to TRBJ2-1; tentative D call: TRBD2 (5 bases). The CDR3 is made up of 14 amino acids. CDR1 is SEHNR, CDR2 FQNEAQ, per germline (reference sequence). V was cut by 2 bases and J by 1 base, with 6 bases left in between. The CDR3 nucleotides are TGTGCCAGCAGCTTATCGGGGTCCTACAATGAGCAGTTCTTC. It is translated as CASSLSGSYNEQFF.

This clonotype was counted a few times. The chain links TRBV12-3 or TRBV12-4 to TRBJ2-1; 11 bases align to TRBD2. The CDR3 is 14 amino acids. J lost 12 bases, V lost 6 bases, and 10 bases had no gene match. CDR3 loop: CASSPSGGSAVQFF. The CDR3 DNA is TGTGCCAGCAGCCCTAGCGGGGGGTCCGCCGTGCAGTTCTTC.

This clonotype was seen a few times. CDR3 bases: TGTGCCAGCAGCAAAGCCAGGGAGACGAATGAGCAGTTCTTC. Protein product: CASSKARETNEQFF. The chain combines TRBV7-2 with TRBJ2-1; D possibly matches TRBD1 or TRBD2 (5 bases each). The germline V gene has CDR1 SGHTA and CDR2 FQGNSA. There are 14 residues in the CDR3. Trimming stripped 5 bases from V and 7 bases from J, with 15 bases between.

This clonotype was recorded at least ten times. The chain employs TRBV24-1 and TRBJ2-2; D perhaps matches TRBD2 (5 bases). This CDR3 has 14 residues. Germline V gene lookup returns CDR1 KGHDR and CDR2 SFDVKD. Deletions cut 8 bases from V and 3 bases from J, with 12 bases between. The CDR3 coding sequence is TGTGCCACCATGGCCCAGGACTACACCGGGGAGCTGTTTTTT. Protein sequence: CATMAQDYTGELFF.

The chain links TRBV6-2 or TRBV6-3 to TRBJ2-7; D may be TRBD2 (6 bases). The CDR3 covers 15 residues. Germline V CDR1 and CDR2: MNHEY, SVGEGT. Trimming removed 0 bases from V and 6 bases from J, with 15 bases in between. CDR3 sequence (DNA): TGTGCCAGCAGTTACTCGAGGTGGGGAGGAAGCGAGCAGTACTTC. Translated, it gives CASSYSRWGGSEQYF.

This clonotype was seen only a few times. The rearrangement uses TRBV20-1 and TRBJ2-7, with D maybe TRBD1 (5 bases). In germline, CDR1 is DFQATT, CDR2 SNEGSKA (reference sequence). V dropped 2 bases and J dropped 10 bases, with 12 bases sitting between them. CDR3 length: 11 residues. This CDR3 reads CSARKDSLQYF. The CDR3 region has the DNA TGCAGTGCTAGAAAAGACAGCTTACAGTACTTC.